A selection of T cell receptor beta chains follows, all from one sample in a study of T cell responses to AZD1222 COVID-19 vaccine. TCRdb's table, derived via immunoSEQ multiplex PCR, lists solely in-frame clones and lacks some. The sample has about 130,000 clones; 90% are singletons. The sample in question was peripheral blood, obtained on day 0 of AZD1222 vaccination. These receptors originate from an adult in good health. The CDR3 runs from the conserved cysteine through the conserved F or W. D genes are given only for firm matches. A clone size is listed for some rows: how often the clone was seen (once, few, many), or a class if it is expanded.

d_gene	v_gene	abundance	j_gene	CDR3nt	CDR3aa
-	TRBV19	-	TRBJ1-6	TGTGCCAGTAGAAAGATCGGTCAGCATAGCAATTCACCCCTCCACTTT	CASRKIGQHSNSPLHF
TRBD1	TRBV28	-	TRBJ1-5	TGTGCCAGCAGCTTAGGACAGGCGGGCAATCAGCCCCAGCATTTT	CASSLGQAGNQPQHF
-	TRBV28	-	TRBJ2-3	TGTGCCAGCAGAGTCCCAGGGACCCTAGCAGATACGCAGTATTTT	CASRVPGTLADTQYF
TRBD1	TRBV18	-	TRBJ1-6	TGTGCCAGCTCACTCTTAATCCGGGACAGAGATAATTCACCCCTCCACTTT	CASSLLIRDRDNSPLHF
-	TRBV6-2/TRBV6-3	-	TRBJ2-5	TGTGCCAGCAGTGGTGGAGAGACCCAGTACTTC	CASSGGETQYF
-	TRBV6-2/TRBV6-3	-	TRBJ2-7	TGTGCCAGCAGGCCTGTCTTGGATTTCTACGAGCAGTACTTC	CASRPVLDFYEQYF
TRBD2	TRBV5-1	-	TRBJ2-5	TGCGCCAGCAGAGACTGGACTAGCGGAAAAGAGACCCAGTACTTC	CASRDWTSGKETQYF
TRBD1	TRBV19	once	TRBJ2-1	TGTGCCAGTAAAGAGGGGGCGGCTGAGCAGTTCTTC	CASKEGAAEQFF
-	TRBV5-4	-	TRBJ2-7	TGTGCCAGCAGCCCCCGCGGCTCCTACGAGCAGTACTTC	CASSPRGSYEQYF
-	TRBV9	-	TRBJ2-2	TGTGCCAGCAGCCCTAACACCGGGGAGCTGTTTTTT	CASSPNTGELFF
TRBD1	TRBV5-1	-	TRBJ2-3	TGCGCCAGCAGCTACGGGACAGGGCTACTCACAGATACGCAGTATTTT	CASSYGTGLLTDTQYF
-	TRBV7-2	-	TRBJ1-1	TGTGCCAGCAGCTCCCACGTCGGGATAACGAACACTGAAGCTTTCTTT	CASSSHVGITNTEAFF
-	TRBV5-4	-	TRBJ1-1	TGTGCCAGCAGCCTGGGGGAAATGAACACTGAAGCTTTCTTT	CASSLGEMNTEAFF
TRBD1	TRBV20-1	-	TRBJ2-7	TGCAGTGCTAGTCTGGGACAGATAACCTACGAGCAGTACTTC	CSASLGQITYEQYF
-	TRBV19	-	TRBJ1-4	TGTGCCACCTCCCCAATCGCGGGTTATAGAACTAATGAAAAACTGTTTTTT	CATSPIAGYRTNEKLFF
-	TRBV28	-	TRBJ1-3	TGTGCCAGCAGCGCTGGGGTTCGAGACACCATATATTTT	CASSAGVRDTIYF
-	TRBV6-1	-	TRBJ1-3	TGTGCCAGCAGTGAAGTTGGAAGCGGAAACACCATATATTTT	CASSEVGSGNTIYF
TRBD1	TRBV5-1	-	TRBJ2-2	TGCGCCAGCAGCTACCGGGACAGAGACACCGGGGAGCTGTTTTTT	CASSYRDRDTGELFF
-	TRBV7-7	few	TRBJ2-2	TGTGCTAGCAGCGCCAGAGGCACGAACACCGGGGAGCTGTTTTTT	CASSARGTNTGELFF
-	TRBV11-2	-	TRBJ2-3	TGTGCCAGCAGCTTGAGACTAGTAAGCACAGATACGCAGTATTTT	CASSLRLVSTDTQYF
-	TRBV10-3	-	TRBJ2-7	TGTGCCACCGCAGCGGTTTCCTACGAGCAGTACTTC	CATAAVSYEQYF
-	TRBV12-3/TRBV12-4	-	TRBJ1-2	TGTGCCAGCAGCGGACAGAGCTATGGCTACACCTTC	CASSGQSYGYTF
-	TRBV10-3	-	TRBJ2-5	TGTGCCATCAGTGATTTTGAGGCTCAGACCCAGTACTTC	CAISDFEAQTQYF
TRBD2	TRBV28	-	TRBJ2-7	TGTGCCAGCAGTTTCGGGAGGAGCTCCTACGAGCAGTACTTC	CASSFGRSSYEQYF
-	TRBV12-3/TRBV12-4	-	TRBJ2-7	TGTGCCAGCAGTTTAACTCGGGGTGGCGAGCAGTACTTC	CASSLTRGGEQYF
TRBD1	TRBV6-4	-	TRBJ2-4	TGTGCCAGCAGTGCAGACAGGGGATCAGCCCTAGCCAAAAACATTCAGTACTTC	CASSADRGSALAKNIQYF